The clone carrying this TCR beta chain was picked up a small number of times. The antigen is unknown. A 5'RACE reaction primed in the constant segment made cDNA libraries of TCR alpha and TCR beta, and these carried sample barcodes and UMIs. MiXCR, run by TCRdb on the 5' RACE reads, gives a single entry per CDR3 protein. The sample yields about 290,000 distinct CDR3 sequences, more than 15% seen once. The CDR3 is 15 amino acids. Germline V gene lookup returns CDR1 MNHEY and CDR2 SVGAGI. V was shortened by 4 bases and J by 4 bases, with 14 bases between the two germline ends. These data come from a study of T-cell memory formation after mild COVID-19. Looking at the study overall: Clusters of TCRs were largely donor specific. Study-level findings and limits: The CD4+ clones that contracted clustered mainly within CM and EM, and the CD8+ clones concentrated in EMRA. Pre-infection memory showed some responding clones, and this suggested that cross-reactive memory joined.

The source is a man aged 18 to 30 who had mild COVID-19 (a few samples of this study predate the infection). Cell type and time point are not known. Sequenced material: PBMCs or a T cell subset sorted from them (not recorded which). The V and J genes are TRBV6-5 and TRBJ2-1; D could derive from TRBD1 or TRBD2 (5 bases each). CDR3 protein: CASSSPWDQYNEQFF. The CDR3 nucleotides read TGTGCCAGCAGTTCCCCCTGGGACCAATACAATGAGCAGTTCTTC.